This T cell receptor beta chain was captured in a study of identifying expanded T cells in peripheral blood. V was pared by 2 bases and J by 6 bases, with 11 bases of the junction left unmatched. In germline, CDR1 is MGHRA, CDR2 YSYEKL. This CDR3 is 17 amino acids long. Healthy donors had no documented immune events, such as infections, while sampled. In its sample, this clone was seen a few times. Antigen: not known. Repertoires were generated with immunoSEQ multiplex PCR, while TCRdb's copy carries only in-frame clones and drops some. Of fewer than 65,000 clones detected, 80% to 90% appear once; the ten largest clones hold about 4.5%. Study-wide points: Roughly two-week clone count variance significantly increased as total template count grew.

The gene calls are TRBV4-1 and TRBJ1-5; 9 nucleotides align to TRBD1. This TCR was recovered from a person aged 18 to 70 in good health. Sequencing input: blood. In DNA form, the CDR3 reads TGCGCCAGCAGCCAAATGTCTCCGGGACAGGGTATTCAGCCCCAGCATTTT. It translates to CASSQMSPGQGIQPQHF.